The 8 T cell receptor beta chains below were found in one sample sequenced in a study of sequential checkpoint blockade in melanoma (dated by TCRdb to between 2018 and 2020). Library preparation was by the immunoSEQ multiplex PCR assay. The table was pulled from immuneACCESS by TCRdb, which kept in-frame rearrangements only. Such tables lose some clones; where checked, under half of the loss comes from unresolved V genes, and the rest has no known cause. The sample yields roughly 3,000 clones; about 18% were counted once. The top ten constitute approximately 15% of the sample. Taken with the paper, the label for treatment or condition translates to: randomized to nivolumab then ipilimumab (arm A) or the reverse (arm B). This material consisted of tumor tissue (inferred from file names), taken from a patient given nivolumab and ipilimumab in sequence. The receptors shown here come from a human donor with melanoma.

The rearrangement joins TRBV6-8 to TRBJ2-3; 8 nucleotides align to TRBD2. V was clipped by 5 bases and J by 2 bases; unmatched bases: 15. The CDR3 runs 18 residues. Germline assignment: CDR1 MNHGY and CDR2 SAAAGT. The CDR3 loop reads CASSDPFAGGFATDTQYF. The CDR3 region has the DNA TGTGCCAGCAGTGACCCTTTTGCGGGGGGATTCGCCACAGATACGCAGTATTTT.

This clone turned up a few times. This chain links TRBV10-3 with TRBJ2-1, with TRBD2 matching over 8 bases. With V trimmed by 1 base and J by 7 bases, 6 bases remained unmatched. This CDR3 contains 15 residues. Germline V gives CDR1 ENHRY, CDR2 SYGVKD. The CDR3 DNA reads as TGTGCCATCAGTGAGTTATCCGGGACTAGAAATGAGCAGTTCTTC. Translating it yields CAISELSGTRNEQFF.

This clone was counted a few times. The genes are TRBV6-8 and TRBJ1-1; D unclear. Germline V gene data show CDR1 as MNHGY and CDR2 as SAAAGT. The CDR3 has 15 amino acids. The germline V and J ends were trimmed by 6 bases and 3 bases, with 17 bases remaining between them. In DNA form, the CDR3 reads TGTGCCAGCAGGTGGCGACCTGCATCGGACACTGAAGCTTTCTTT. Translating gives CASRWRPASDTEAFF.

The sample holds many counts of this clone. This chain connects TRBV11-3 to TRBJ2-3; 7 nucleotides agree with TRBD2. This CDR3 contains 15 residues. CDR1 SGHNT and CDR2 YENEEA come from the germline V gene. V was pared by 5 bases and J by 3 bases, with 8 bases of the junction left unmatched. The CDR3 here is CASSPRAGSTDTQYF. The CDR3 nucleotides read TGTGCCAGCAGCCCTCGAGCGGGAAGTACAGATACGCAGTATTTT.

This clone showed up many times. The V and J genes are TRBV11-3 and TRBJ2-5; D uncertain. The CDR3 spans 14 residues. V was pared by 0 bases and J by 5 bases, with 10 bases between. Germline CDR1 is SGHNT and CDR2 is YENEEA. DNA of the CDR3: TGTGCCAGCAGCTTAGATCGCGTGGTCGAGACCCAGTACTTC. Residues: CASSLDRVVETQYF.

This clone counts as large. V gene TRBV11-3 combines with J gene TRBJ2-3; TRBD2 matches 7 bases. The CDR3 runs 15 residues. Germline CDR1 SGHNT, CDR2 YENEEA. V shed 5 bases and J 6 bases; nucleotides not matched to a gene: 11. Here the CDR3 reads CASSPSGTSSDTQYF. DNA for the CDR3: TGTGCCAGCAGCCCCAGCGGGACGTCCTCCGATACGCAGTATTTT.

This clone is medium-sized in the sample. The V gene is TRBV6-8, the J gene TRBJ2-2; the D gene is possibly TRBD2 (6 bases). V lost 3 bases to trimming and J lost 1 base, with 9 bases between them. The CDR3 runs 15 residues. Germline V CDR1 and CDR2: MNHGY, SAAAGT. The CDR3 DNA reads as TGTGCCAGCAGTTATATGGGACTGAACACCGGGGAGCTGTTTTTT. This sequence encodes CASSYMGLNTGELFF.

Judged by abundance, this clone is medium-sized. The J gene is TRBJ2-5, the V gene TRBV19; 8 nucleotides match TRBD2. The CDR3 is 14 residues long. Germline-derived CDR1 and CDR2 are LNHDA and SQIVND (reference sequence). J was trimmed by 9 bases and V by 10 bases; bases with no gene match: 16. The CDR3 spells CATTGPGGPGAQYF. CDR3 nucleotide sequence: TGTGCCACCACAGGCCCGGGGGGGCCCGGGGCCCAGTACTTC.